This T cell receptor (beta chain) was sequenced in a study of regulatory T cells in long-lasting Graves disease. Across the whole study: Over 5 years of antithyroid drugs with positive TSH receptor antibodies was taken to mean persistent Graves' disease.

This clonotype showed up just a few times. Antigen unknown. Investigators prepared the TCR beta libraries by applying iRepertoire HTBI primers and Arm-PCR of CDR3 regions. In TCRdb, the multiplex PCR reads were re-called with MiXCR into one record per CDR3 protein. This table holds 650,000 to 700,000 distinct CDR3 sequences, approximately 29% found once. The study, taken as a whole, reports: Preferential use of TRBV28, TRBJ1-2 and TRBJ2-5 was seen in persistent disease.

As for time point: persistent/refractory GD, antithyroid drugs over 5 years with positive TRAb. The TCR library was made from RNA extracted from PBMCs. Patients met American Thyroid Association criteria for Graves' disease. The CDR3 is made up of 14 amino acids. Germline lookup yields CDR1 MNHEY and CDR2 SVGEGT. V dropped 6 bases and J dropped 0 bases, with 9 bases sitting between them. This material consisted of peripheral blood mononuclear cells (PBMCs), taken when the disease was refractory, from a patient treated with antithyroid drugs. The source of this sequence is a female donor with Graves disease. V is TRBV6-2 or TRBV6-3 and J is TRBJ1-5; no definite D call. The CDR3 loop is CASSRQVSNQPQHF. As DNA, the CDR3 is TGTGCCAGCAGCCGGCAGGTTAGCAATCAGCCCCAGCATTTT.